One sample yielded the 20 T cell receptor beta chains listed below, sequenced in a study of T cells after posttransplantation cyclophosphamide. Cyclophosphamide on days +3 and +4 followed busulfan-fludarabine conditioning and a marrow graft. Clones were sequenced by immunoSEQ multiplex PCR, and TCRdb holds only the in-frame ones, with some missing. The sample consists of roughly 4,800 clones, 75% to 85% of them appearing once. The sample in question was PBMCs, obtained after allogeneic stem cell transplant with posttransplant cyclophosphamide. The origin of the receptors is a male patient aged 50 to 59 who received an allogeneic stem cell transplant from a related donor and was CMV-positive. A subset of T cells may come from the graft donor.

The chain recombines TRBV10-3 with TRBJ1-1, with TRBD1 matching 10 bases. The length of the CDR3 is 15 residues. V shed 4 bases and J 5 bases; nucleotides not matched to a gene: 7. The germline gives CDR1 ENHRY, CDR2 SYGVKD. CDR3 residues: CAISATGQGRTEAFF. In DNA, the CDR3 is TGTGCCATCAGTGCAACGGGACAGGGGAGGACTGAAGCTTTCTTT.

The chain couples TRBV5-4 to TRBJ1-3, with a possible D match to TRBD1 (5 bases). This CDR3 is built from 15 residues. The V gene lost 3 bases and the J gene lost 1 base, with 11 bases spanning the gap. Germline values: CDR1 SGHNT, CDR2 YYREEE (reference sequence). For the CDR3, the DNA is TGTGCCAGCAGCTCCCCAGGGTTATCTGGAAACACCATATATTTT. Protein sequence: CASSSPGLSGNTIYF.

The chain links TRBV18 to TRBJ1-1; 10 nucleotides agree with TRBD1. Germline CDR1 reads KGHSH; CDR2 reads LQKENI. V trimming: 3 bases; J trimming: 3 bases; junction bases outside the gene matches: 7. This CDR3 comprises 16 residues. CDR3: CASSPRTGGTDTEAFF. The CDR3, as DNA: TGTGCCAGCTCACCGCGGACAGGGGGTACGGACACTGAAGCTTTCTTT.

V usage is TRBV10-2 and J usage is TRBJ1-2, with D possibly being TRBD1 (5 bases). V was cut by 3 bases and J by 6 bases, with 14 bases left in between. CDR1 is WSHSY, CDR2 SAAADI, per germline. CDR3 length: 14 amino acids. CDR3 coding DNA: TGCGCCAGCAGTGATTCTCAGGGACTGCATGGCTACACCTTC. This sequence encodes CASSDSQGLHGYTF.

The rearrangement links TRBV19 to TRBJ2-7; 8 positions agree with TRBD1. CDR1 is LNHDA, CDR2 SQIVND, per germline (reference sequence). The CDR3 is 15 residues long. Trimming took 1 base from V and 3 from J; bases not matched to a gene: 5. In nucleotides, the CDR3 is TGTGCCAGTAGTATAGGACAGGGGTACTACTACGAGCAGTACTTC. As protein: CASSIGQGYYYEQYF.

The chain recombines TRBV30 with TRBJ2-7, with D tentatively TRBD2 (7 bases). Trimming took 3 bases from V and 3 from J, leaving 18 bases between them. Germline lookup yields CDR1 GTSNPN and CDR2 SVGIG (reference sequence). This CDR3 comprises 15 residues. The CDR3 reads CAWSPGSGTYYEQYF. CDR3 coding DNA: TGTGCCTGGAGCCCGGGGAGCGGGACATACTACGAGCAGTACTTC.

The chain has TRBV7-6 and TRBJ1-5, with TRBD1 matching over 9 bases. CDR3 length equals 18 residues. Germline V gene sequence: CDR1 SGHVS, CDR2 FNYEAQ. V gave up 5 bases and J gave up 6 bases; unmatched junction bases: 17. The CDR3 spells CASSALGQGLGISQPQHF. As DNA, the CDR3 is TGTGCCAGCAGCGCTTTGGGACAGGGCCTCGGGATAAGTCAGCCCCAGCATTTT.

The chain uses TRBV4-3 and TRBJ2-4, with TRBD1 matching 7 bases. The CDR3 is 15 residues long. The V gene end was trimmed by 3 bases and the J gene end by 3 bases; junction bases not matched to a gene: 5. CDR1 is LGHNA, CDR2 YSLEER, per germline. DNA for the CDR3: TGCGCCAGCAGCCACACCGACAGGGACAAAAACATTCAGTACTTC. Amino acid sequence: CASSHTDRDKNIQYF.

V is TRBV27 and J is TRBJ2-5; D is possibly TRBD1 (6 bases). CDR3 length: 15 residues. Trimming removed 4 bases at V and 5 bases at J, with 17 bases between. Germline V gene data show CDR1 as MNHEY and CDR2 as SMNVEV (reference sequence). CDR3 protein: CASSSVLQGGETQYF. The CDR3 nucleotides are TGTGCCAGCAGTTCGGTACTACAGGGTGGCGAGACCCAGTACTTC.

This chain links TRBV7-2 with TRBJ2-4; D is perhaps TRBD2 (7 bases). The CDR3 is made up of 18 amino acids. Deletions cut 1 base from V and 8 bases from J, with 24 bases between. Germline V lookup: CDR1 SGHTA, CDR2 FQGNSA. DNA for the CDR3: TGTGCCAGCAGCTTAGAGGGGGTCCGGGCGGGAGATATAGACATTCAGTACTTC. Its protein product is CASSLEGVRAGDIDIQYF.

CDR3 in DNA: TGTGCCAGTAGTATGGGACTAGCGGGTTACTACGAGCAGTACTTC. It codes for CASSMGLAGYYEQYF. V is TRBV19 and J is TRBJ2-7, with 12 bases that match TRBD2. CDR3 size: 15 residues. Germline lookup yields CDR1 LNHDA and CDR2 SQIVND (reference sequence). V dropped 3 bases and J dropped 3; count of bases not matched to a gene: 3.

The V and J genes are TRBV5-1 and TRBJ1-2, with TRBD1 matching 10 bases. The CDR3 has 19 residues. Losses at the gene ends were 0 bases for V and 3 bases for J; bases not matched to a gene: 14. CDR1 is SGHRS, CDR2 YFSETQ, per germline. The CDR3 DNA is TGCGCCAGCAGCTTGGTGAGCTGGGACAGGGGACGACCTGACTATGGCTACACCTTC. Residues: CASSLVSWDRGRPDYGYTF.

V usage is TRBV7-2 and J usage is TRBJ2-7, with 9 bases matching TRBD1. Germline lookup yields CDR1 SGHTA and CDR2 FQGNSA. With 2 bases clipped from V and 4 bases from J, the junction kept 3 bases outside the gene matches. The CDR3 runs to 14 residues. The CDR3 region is CASSLWDREYEQYF. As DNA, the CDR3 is TGTGCCAGCAGCTTATGGGACAGGGAGTACGAGCAGTACTTC.

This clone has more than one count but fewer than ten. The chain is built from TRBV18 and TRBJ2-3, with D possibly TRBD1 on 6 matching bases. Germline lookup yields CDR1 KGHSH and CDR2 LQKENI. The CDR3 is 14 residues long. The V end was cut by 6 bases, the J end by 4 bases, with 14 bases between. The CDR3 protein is CASSRADRSDTQYF. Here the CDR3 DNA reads TGTGCCAGCTCCCGAGCGGACAGATCAGATACGCAGTATTTT. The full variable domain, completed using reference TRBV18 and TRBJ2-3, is NAGVMQNPRHLVRRRGQEARLRCSPMKGHSHVYWYRQLPEEGLKFMVYLQKENIIDESGMPKERFSAEFPKEGPSILRIQQVVRGDSAAYFCASSRADRSDTQYFGPGTRLTVL.

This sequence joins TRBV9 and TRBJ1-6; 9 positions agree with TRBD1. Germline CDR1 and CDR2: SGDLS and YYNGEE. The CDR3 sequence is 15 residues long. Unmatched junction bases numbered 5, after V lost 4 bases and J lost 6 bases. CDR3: CASSTQGAGNSPLHF. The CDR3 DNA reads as TGTGCCAGCAGCACACAGGGGGCGGGTAATTCACCCCTCCACTTT. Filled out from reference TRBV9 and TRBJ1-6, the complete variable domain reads DSGVTQTPKHLITATGQRVTLRCSPRSGDLSVYWYQQSLDQGLQFLIQYYNGEERAKGNILERFSAQQFPDLHSELNLSSLELGDSALYFCASSTQGAGNSPLHFGNGTRLTVT.

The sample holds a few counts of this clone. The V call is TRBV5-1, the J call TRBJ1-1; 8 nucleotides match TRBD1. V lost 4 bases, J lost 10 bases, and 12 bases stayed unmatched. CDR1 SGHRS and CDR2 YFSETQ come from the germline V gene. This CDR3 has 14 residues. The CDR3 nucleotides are TGCGCCAGCAGCCCGGGGACAGGCCGCGGGCGAGCTTTCTTT. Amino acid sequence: CASSPGTGRGRAFF. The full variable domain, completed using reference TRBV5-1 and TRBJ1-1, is KAGVTQTPRYLIKTRGQQVTLSCSPISGHRSVSWYQQTPGQGLQFLFEYFSETQRNKGNFPGRFSGRQFSNSRSEMNVSTLELGDSALYLCASSPGTGRGRAFFGQGTRLTVV.

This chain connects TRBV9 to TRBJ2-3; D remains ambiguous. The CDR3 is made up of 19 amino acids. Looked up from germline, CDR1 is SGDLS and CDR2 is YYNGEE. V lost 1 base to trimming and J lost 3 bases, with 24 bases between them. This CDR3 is CASSVSTPRPEWFTDTQYF. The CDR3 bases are TGTGCCAGCAGCGTATCTACCCCCCGCCCCGAATGGTTTACAGATACGCAGTATTTT.

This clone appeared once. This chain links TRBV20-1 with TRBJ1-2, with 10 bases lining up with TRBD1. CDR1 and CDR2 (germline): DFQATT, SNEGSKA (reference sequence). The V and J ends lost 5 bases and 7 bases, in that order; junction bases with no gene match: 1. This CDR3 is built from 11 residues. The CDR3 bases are TGCAGTGCTGGGACAGGGGTTGGCTACACCTTC. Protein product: CSAGTGVGYTF.

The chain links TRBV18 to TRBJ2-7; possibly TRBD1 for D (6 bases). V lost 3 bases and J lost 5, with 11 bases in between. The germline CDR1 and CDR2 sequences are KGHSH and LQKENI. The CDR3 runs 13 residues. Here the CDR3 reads CASSPPGVHEQYF. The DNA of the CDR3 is TGTGCCAGCTCACCTCCAGGGGTTCACGAGCAGTACTTC.

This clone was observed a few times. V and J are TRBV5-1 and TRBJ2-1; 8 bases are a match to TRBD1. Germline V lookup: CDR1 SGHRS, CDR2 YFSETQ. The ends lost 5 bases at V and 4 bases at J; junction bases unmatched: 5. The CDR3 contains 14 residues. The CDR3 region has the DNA TGCGCCAGCAGGGCCGGGACAGGATACAATGAGCAGTTCTTC. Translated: CASRAGTGYNEQFF.